Each of the 24 T cell receptor beta chains below was sequenced from the same sample in a study of tumor and adjacent non-tumor tissue in lung cancer. This sample's RNA came from whole unsorted tissue. TCRbeta libraries were built with three rounds of nested PCR, modified from ARM-PCR. A single record per CDR3 protein comes from TCRdb applying MiXCR to the multiplex PCR reads. The repertoire includes 200,000 or so distinct CDR3 sequences, about 71% of them detected once, and around 27% sits in the top ten. The specimen was lung tumor tissue. The receptors were sampled from a man aged 55 to 70 with non-small cell lung cancer.

The sample holds a few counts of this clonotype. V usage is TRBV5-1 and J usage is TRBJ2-1; 13 bases match TRBD2. The CDR3 runs 15 residues. The germline V gene encodes CDR1 SGHRS and CDR2 YFSETQ. V lost 4 bases and J lost 6; bases outside the gene matches: 4. CDR3 loop: CASSRRTSGSNEQFF. The CDR3 nucleotides are TGCGCCAGCAGCCGGAGGACTAGCGGGAGCAATGAGCAGTTCTTC.

This clonotype showed up many times. The V gene is TRBV7-8, the J gene TRBJ1-5; D is uncertain. V was trimmed by 1 base and J by 3 bases, leaving 10 bases between them. Germline V gene sequence: CDR1 SGHVS, CDR2 FQNEAQ. The CDR3 runs to 15 residues. The CDR3 region is CASSLGTPNNQPQHF. For the CDR3, the DNA is TGTGCCAGCAGCTTAGGCACACCGAACAATCAGCCCCAGCATTTT.

A note on this clonotype: Sequence at one end of the junction differs from germline and may be a read error. CDR3 coding DNA: TGCAGCGCGGGACGAGCAACTAATGTAAAACTGTTTTTT. Amino acids: CSAGRATNVKLFF. This chain links TRBV29-1 with TRBJ1-4; possible D gene TRBD1, 5 bases. The CDR3 spans 13 residues. The germline gives CDR1 SQVTM, CDR2 ANQGSEA. The variable domain in full, with the rest retrieved from reference TRBV29-1 and TRBJ1-4, is SAVISQKPSRDICQRGTSLTIQCQVDSQVTMMFWYRQQPGQSLTLIATANQGSEATYESGFVIDKFPISRPNLTFSTLTVSNMSPEDSSIYLCSAGRATNVKLFFGSGTQLSVL.

Note on this clonotype: This may stem from a read error, because a much larger clone lies one nucleotide away. This rearrangement joins TRBV29-1 to TRBJ2-3; TRBD2 matches at 7 bases. The J segment lost 13 bases and the V segment lost 3 bases, leaving 16 bases of the junction unmatched. The V gene's germline CDR1 is SQVTM and CDR2 ANQGSEA. The CDR3 is 14 amino acids. The CDR3 coding sequence is TGCAGCGTTGAGCGGGAGTCTGTGGGTGGGGCGAAGTATTTT. This gives the protein CSVERESVGGAKYF.

The chain couples TRBV11-2 to TRBJ2-7; D tentatively reads TRBD1 or TRBD2 (5 bases each). Germline V gives CDR1 SGHAT, CDR2 FQNNGV. V was cut by 7 bases and J by 7 bases, with 14 bases left in between. The CDR3 is 12 residues long. The CDR3 region has the DNA TGTGCCAGCAACCCGATGGGGGATGAGCAGTACTTC. Translated: CASNPMGDEQYF.

Note on this clonotype: One end of the junction does not line up with germline, which may come from a read error. The chain carries TRBV11-2 and TRBJ2-7, with TRBD1 matching over 8 bases. This CDR3 is built from 15 residues. In germline, CDR1 is SGHAT, CDR2 FQNNGV. The DNA of the CDR3 is TGTGCCAACAGCCTGTGGACAGGGACCTCCTACGAGCTGTACTTC. Its translation is CANSLWTGTSYELYF.

The chain joins TRBV20-1 to TRBJ1-5; D gene ambiguous. The germline V gene encodes CDR1 DFQATT and CDR2 SNEGSKA (reference sequence). V lost 8 bases and J 3 bases, leaving 17 bases between the germline ends. The CDR3 runs 14 residues. The CDR3 here is CSTLEGRVNQPQHF. CDR3 nucleotide sequence: TGCAGTACCCTCGAGGGTCGGGTCAATCAGCCCCAGCATTTT.

Turning to this clonotype: The germline gene is not matched at one end of the junction; a read error may be the cause. The chain carries TRBV20-1 and TRBJ1-6; 8 positions agree with TRBD1. Germline-derived CDR1 and CDR2 are DFQATT and SNEGSKA (reference sequence). The CDR3 contains 16 residues. CDR3 nucleotide sequence: TGCAGAGCTAGAGACCCGAGGACAGGGAATAATTCACCCCTCCACTTT. This codes for CRARDPRTGNNSPLHF.

This rearrangement joins TRBV6-1 to TRBJ1-2, with D possibly matching TRBD1 (6 bases). Germline V gives CDR1 MNHNS, CDR2 SASEGT. V gave up 8 bases and J gave up 8 bases, with 24 bases separating them. The CDR3 is 15 residues long. Here the CDR3 reads CASLVQGLEGDGYTF. The CDR3 nucleotides read TGTGCCAGCTTAGTACAGGGACTAGAGGGGGACGGCTACACCTTC.

The chain is built from TRBV11-3 and TRBJ2-7; 7 nucleotides line up with TRBD2. V trimming: 5 bases; J trimming: 5 bases; junction bases outside the gene matches: 9. Germline CDR1 is SGHNT and CDR2 is YENEEA. This CDR3 has 14 residues. The chain's CDR3 is CASSRIGRADEQYF. The CDR3 nucleotides are TGTGCCAGCAGCCGTATTGGGAGGGCCGACGAGCAGTACTTC.

Of note for this clonotype: The junction differs from germline at one of its ends, possibly a read error. The chain has TRBV20-1 and TRBJ1-2; D is perhaps TRBD1 (5 bases). The CDR3 contains 13 residues. Germline lookup yields CDR1 DFQATT and CDR2 SNEGSKA (reference sequence). The DNA of the CDR3 is TGCTGTGCCGGACATGGGCCCGTCTATGGCTATACCTTC. Protein product: CCAGHGPVYGYTF.

To note about this clonotype: Germline is not matched at one junction end, which may reflect a read error. The CDR3 DNA follows: TGTACCAGCACTTCGTACAGGGCCTACGAGCAGTACTTC. Residues: CTSTSYRAYEQYF. V usage is TRBV28 and J usage is TRBJ2-7; tentatively, D is TRBD1 (6 bases). Per the germline V gene, CDR1 is MDHEN and CDR2 is SYDVKM. The CDR3 extends over 13 amino acids.

CDR3 protein: CASSPPTGKLNEQFF. For the CDR3, the DNA is TGTGCCAGCTCACCACCTACGGGAAAACTGAATGAGCAGTTCTTC. The chain joins TRBV18 to TRBJ2-1; D may be TRBD2 (5 bases). This CDR3 is built from 15 residues. V lost 0 bases and J lost 7, with 13 bases in between. From germline, CDR1 is KGHSH and CDR2 LQKENI.

This clonotype was recorded at least ten times. This may arise from a read error, as a much more abundant clone is one base away. The V call is TRBV11-2, the J call TRBJ2-6, with D unclear. V was trimmed by 9 bases and J by 0 bases, leaving 9 bases between them. CDR3 length: 14 residues. CDR1 and CDR2 from the germline V gene are SGHAT and FQNNGV. The CDR3 sequence is CARKTISGANVLTF. The DNA of the CDR3 is TGTGCCAGAAAAACTATCTCTGGGGCCAACGTCCTGACTTTC.

The sample holds many counts of this clonotype. This chain uses TRBV20-1 with TRBJ1-4; D gene uncertain. The CDR3 spans 15 residues. Looked up from germline, CDR1 is DFQATT and CDR2 is SNEGSKA (reference sequence). Trimming cost V 0 bases and J 2 bases, with 10 bases left between them. The CDR3 region is CSAREGIPTNEKLFF. The CDR3 nucleotides read TGCAGTGCTAGAGAAGGGATCCCCACTAATGAAAAACTGTTTTTT.

Note on this clonotype: The junction and the germline gene differ at one end; a read error may be behind it. The chain joins TRBV20-1 to TRBJ2-2; D may correspond to TRBD1 or TRBD2 (5 bases each). The germline gives CDR1 DFQATT, CDR2 SNEGSKA (reference sequence). CDR3 length: 14 residues. CDR3 region: CSASRQINTGELLF. CDR3 nucleotide sequence: TGCAGTGCTAGCCGACAGATTAACACCGGGGAGCTGTTATTT.

CDR3 sequence reads: CSAIRRGAVNTGELFF. DNA of the CDR3: TGCAGTGCTATCAGGCGGGGGGCTGTGAACACCGGGGAGCTGTTTTTT. J is TRBJ2-2 and V is TRBV20-1, with 8 bases that match TRBD2. Looked up from germline, CDR1 is DFQATT and CDR2 is SNEGSKA (reference sequence). Trimming cost V 4 bases and J 1 base; bases outside gene matches: 8. The CDR3 is made up of 16 amino acids.

The table lists this clonotype with a count of one. In this CDR3 the conserved last residue, phenylalanine or tryptophan, is missing, so a read error is likely. The rearrangement joins TRBV11-2 to TRBJ1-1; unclear D gene. The CDR3 is made up of 14 amino acids. V lost 1 base and J lost 4, with 10 bases in between. CDR1 and CDR2 (germline): SGHAT, FQNNGV. The CDR3 DNA reads TGTGCCAGCAGCTTAGTTGGGAGGAGCACTGAAGCTTTCTAT. This translates into CASSLVGRSTEAFY.

This clonotype was seen a few times. This CDR3 is CSASLGAEAKNIQYF. For the CDR3, the DNA is TGCAGTGCTAGTTTGGGGGCAGAGGCCAAAAACATTCAGTACTTC. The V call is TRBV20-1, the J call TRBJ2-4; tentative D call: TRBD1 (6 bases). Germline V CDR1 and CDR2: DFQATT, SNEGSKA (reference sequence). The CDR3 runs 15 residues. V was shortened by 3 bases and J by 1 base, with 13 bases between the two germline ends.

A remark on this clonotype: The junction does not match germline at one end; this may be a read error. The rearrangement links TRBV12-3 or TRBV12-4 to TRBJ2-3, with D possibly matching TRBD2 (7 bases). This CDR3 spans 15 amino acids. The CDR3 region is CASTGTNGDTDTLYF. In DNA form, the CDR3 reads TGTGCCAGCACAGGGACTAACGGGGACACAGATACGCTGTATTTT.

The chain couples TRBV6-6 to TRBJ2-2; D is tentatively TRBD1 or TRBD2 (5 bases each). Trimming took 6 bases from V and 7 from J, leaving 21 bases between them. CDR1 is MNHNY, CDR2 SVGAGI, per germline (reference sequence). This CDR3 comprises 16 residues. CDR3 loop: CASRSPGAGWIGELFF. The DNA of the CDR3 is TGTGCCAGCAGATCCCCCGGGGCCGGGTGGATCGGGGAGCTGTTTTTT.

V is TRBV28 and J is TRBJ1-5; weak D call: TRBD1 (6 bases). CDR1 MDHEN and CDR2 SYDVKM come from the germline V gene. V lost 0 bases to trimming and J lost 7 bases, with 13 bases between them. This CDR3 spans 15 amino acids. The chain's CDR3 is CASSLWNRVGQPQHF. DNA of the CDR3: TGTGCCAGCAGTTTATGGAACAGGGTTGGCCAGCCCCAGCATTTT. The variable domain in full, with the rest retrieved from reference TRBV28 and TRBJ1-5, is DVKVTQSSRYLVKRTGEKVFLECVQDMDHENMFWYRQDPGLGLRLIYFSYDVKMKEKGDIPEGYSVSREKKERFSLILESASTNQTSMYLCASSLWNRVGQPQHFGDGTRLSIL.

A remark on this clonotype: A junction end diverges from the germline sequence, so it may reflect a read error. The chain is built from TRBV12-3 or TRBV12-4 and TRBJ2-4; tentatively, D is TRBD1 or TRBD2 (7 bases each). The CDR3 spans 14 residues. The CDR3 loop reads CASSLGGGANIQNF. Written as DNA, the CDR3 is TGTGCCAGCAGTTTGGGAGGGGGCGCAAACATTCAGAACTTC.

Of note for this clonotype: One junction end disagrees with the germline gene, perhaps due to a read error. The chain links TRBV11-3 to TRBJ2-1; TRBD2 might be the D (6 bases). Germline V gene data show CDR1 as SGHNT and CDR2 as YENEEA. The CDR3 spans 16 residues. CDR3 sequence (DNA): TGTGCCTGCAGCTTGATTAGTGGGGGGAGAGACAATGAGCAGTTCTTC. Its translation: CACSLISGGRDNEQFF.